A single sample gave rise to the 6 T cell receptor beta chains below, sequenced in a study of cytomegalovirus exposure and HLA in healthy donors. Amplification used 60 Vbeta primers and 13 Jbeta primers. Clones were read by immunoSEQ multiplex PCR, and TCRdb kept only the in-frame ones, dropping some. The sample shows about 220,000 clones, roughly 82% of them seen only once. The sequenced material came from PBMCs. All receptors come from a woman aged 40 to 50 in good health and CMV-seropositive.

The chain joins TRBV6-5 to TRBJ1-2; 9 bases agree with TRBD1. Unmatched junction bases numbered 5, after V lost 7 bases and J lost 5 bases. CDR1 and CDR2 from the germline V gene are MNHEY and SVGAGI. The CDR3 spans 13 residues. CDR3 residues: CASTPTGGYGYTF. The CDR3 nucleotides are TGTGCCAGCACCCCGACAGGGGGGTATGGCTACACCTTC.

V and J are TRBV29-1 and TRBJ1-5; no firm D call. The CDR3 spans 13 residues. V shed 4 bases and J shed 2 bases, with 9 bases lying between them. Germline-derived CDR1 and CDR2 are SQVTM and ANQGSEA. CDR3 DNA sequence: TGCAGCGTTGTGTCAGGCGGCAATCAGCCCCAGCATTTT. Protein product: CSVVSGGNQPQHF.

V and J are TRBV7-2 and TRBJ2-1, with D possibly being TRBD2 (5 bases). Germline CDR1 is SGHTA and CDR2 is FQGNSA. Trimming removed 4 bases at V and 13 bases at J, with 20 bases between. CDR3 length: 14 amino acids. CDR3 protein: CASSSGVGGETQFF. In DNA form, the CDR3 reads TGTGCCAGCAGCTCCGGGGTTGGTGGAGAGACCCAGTTCTTC.

The chain combines TRBV4-3 with TRBJ1-1, with 11 bases identical to TRBD1. From germline, CDR1 is LGHNA and CDR2 YSLEER. J was trimmed by 1 base and V by 0 bases; bases with no gene match: 10. The CDR3 is 19 amino acids. The CDR3 DNA reads as TGCGCCAGCAGCCAAGATACTGGACAGGGGGCTATTAAGAACACTGAAGCTTTCTTT. Its translation: CASSQDTGQGAIKNTEAFF.

The sample holds a few counts of this clone. The chain carries TRBV29-1 and TRBJ2-3; D remains unclear. The CDR3 has 12 residues. Germline V CDR1 and CDR2: SQVTM, ANQGSEA. V was cut by 5 bases and J by 8 bases, with 14 bases left in between. CDR3 amino acids: CSVPSASRTQYF. The CDR3 DNA reads as TGCAGCGTTCCCAGCGCCAGCCGTACGCAGTATTTT.

The chain couples TRBV7-9 to TRBJ2-1; D may be TRBD2 (6 bases). CDR1 SEHNR and CDR2 FQNEAQ come from the germline V gene (reference sequence). Trimming took off 1 base at V and 14 bases at J, with 18 bases between the two ends. This CDR3 spans 14 amino acids. CDR3 residues: CASSLGLDHYREFF. In nucleotides, the CDR3 is TGTGCCAGCAGCTTAGGACTAGATCATTACCGGGAGTTCTTC.